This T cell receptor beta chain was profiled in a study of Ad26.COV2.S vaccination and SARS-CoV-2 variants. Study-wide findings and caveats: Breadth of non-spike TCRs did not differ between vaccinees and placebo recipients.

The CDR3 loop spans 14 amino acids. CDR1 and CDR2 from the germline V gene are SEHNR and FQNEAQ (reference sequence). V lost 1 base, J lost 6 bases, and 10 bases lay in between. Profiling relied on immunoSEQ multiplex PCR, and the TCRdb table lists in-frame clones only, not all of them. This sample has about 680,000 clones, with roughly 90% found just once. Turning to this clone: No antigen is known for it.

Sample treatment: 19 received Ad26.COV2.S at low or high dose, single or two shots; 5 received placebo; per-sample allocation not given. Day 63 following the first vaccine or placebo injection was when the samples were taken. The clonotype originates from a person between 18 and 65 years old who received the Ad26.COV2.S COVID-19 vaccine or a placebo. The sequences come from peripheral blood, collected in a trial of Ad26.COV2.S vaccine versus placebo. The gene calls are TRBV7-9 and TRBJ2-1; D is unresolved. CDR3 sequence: CASSLEVNSNEQFF. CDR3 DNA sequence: TGTGCCAGCAGCTTAGAGGTGAACTCCAATGAGCAGTTCTTC.